This TCR beta chain is drawn from a study of OX40 agonist ivuxolimab in advanced cancers. This CDR3 has 11 amino acids. V gave up 1 base and J gave up 9 bases, with 7 bases separating them. CDR1 and CDR2 (germline): DFQATT, SNEGSKA (reference sequence). Repertoires were generated with immunoSEQ multiplex PCR, while TCRdb's copy carries only in-frame clones and drops some. This table holds approximately 50,000 clones, approximately 86% found once. This TCR derives from an adult with an advanced solid tumor such as melanoma, head and neck, liver or kidney cancer. This chain uses TRBV20-1 with TRBJ2-1; D remains ambiguous. The sequencing used CD4+ or CD8+ T cells sorted from blood, collected in a trial of the OX40 agonist ivuxolimab. The CDR3 spells CSARAWLEQFF. The CDR3 nucleotides read TGCAGTGCTAGAGCCTGGCTTGAGCAGTTCTTC.